Listed below are T cell receptor beta chains from one sample, sequenced in a study of shared clonotypes between healthy human individuals. Clones were read by immunoSEQ multiplex PCR, and TCRdb kept only the in-frame ones, dropping some. This sample has a few million clones, with 90% to 95% found just once. Sequenced input: naive CD4+ T cells sorted from blood. The receptors derive from a young man in good health. Both conserved end residues are part of each CDR3. The D gene is left open where the match is weak. Clone size is shown for a subset of rows, as once, few, many or a class of expanded clone.

TRBJ2-5	-	TRBV6-1	-	TGTGCCAGCAGCAGGGCCCAGATCCAAGAGACCCAGTACTTC	CASSRAQIQETQYF
TRBJ2-1	-	TRBV7-2	-	TGTGCCAGCAGTTCCCCCCGGACTCCTTTCAATGAGCAGTTCTTC	CASSSPRTPFNEQFF
TRBJ2-2	-	TRBV10-3	TRBD2	TGTGCCATCAACCCGGGACTAGAAATCGGGGAGCTGTTTTTT	CAINPGLEIGELFF
TRBJ1-3	-	TRBV19	-	TGTGCCAGTAAACCGGCCGTCTCTGGAAACACCATATATTTT	CASKPAVSGNTIYF
TRBJ1-2	-	TRBV28	-	TGTGCCAGCAGTATCCCGGGGGAATATTATGGCTACACCTTC	CASSIPGEYYGYTF
TRBJ2-5	-	TRBV19	-	TGTGCCAGTAGTATTACAGGGAGTGCCCAGTACTTC	CASSITGSAQYF
TRBJ2-7	-	TRBV7-9	-	TGTGCCAGCAGCTCGCCGAATTCCTACGAGCAGTACTTC	CASSSPNSYEQYF
TRBJ2-3	-	TRBV30	-	TGTGCCTGGAGGAGATACACAGATACGCAGTATTTT	CAWRRYTDTQYF
TRBJ2-3	-	TRBV11-3	TRBD2	TGTGCCAGCAGTAGCGGGAGCCAACTCACAGATACGCAGTATTTT	CASSSGSQLTDTQYF
TRBJ2-7	-	TRBV29-1	-	TGCAGCGCCGGTGACCCCAGGGGCGGTTGGAAGCAGTACTTC	CSAGDPRGGWKQYF
TRBJ1-2	-	TRBV6-6	TRBD1	TGTGCCAGCAGTATTACAGGGGGCAAGGGCTACACCTTC	CASSITGGKGYTF
TRBJ2-3	-	TRBV28	TRBD2	TGTGCCAGCAGCAGCGGGGGGAGCACAGATACGCAGTATTTT	CASSSGGSTDTQYF
TRBJ1-5	once	TRBV19	TRBD1	TGTGCCAGTAGCCCTGACAGGGGCGGGCCCCAGCATTTT	CASSPDRGGPQHF
TRBJ2-1	-	TRBV27	-	TGTGCCAGCAGTTTGTCCTCCTATTCCTCCTCCGGGCAGTTCTTC	CASSLSSYSSSGQFF
TRBJ1-4	-	TRBV5-1	TRBD1	TGCGCCAGCAGCTTGGGGGGGACAGGTGTAACTAATGAAAAACTGTTTTTT	CASSLGGTGVTNEKLFF
TRBJ2-2	-	TRBV2	-	TGTGCCAGCAGTGCCCGGCTAGCTATCACCGGGGAGCTGTTTTTT	CASSARLAITGELFF
TRBJ2-1	-	TRBV9	-	TGTGCCAGCAGCGTAGGGCAGGGAGGGGGCCATGAGCAGTTCTTC	CASSVGQGGGHEQFF
TRBJ1-1	-	TRBV7-2	TRBD1	TGTGCCAGCAGCAACAGACAGGGTTTTGAAGCTTTCTTT	CASSNRQGFEAFF
TRBJ2-3	-	TRBV5-1	-	TGCGCCAGCAGCACCGAACTGCGGGGGCGCACAGATACGCAGTATTTT	CASSTELRGRTDTQYF
TRBJ2-3	-	TRBV9	-	TGTGCCAGCAGCGTCTCGTCTAAGCCCACAGATACGCAGTATTTT	CASSVSSKPTDTQYF
TRBJ2-3	-	TRBV18	TRBD1	TGTGCCAGCTCACCACGGACAGGTAGAGAGACAGATACGCAGTATTTT	CASSPRTGRETDTQYF
TRBJ2-7	-	TRBV5-1	TRBD1	TGCGCCAGCAGCCCCGGACAGGGCGTAGGCGAGCAGTACTTC	CASSPGQGVGEQYF
TRBJ2-7	-	TRBV11-2	-	TGTGCCAGCAGCTCGGTTGGGGGCGGCTACGAGCAGTACTTC	CASSSVGGGYEQYF
TRBJ2-3	-	TRBV6-4	-	TGTGCCAGCAGCCGGGATTCCGCCGATACGCAGTATTTT	CASSRDSADTQYF
TRBJ2-7	-	TRBV9	-	TGTGCCAGCAGCGACGAAGGGGGGCTATACGAGCAGTACTTC	CASSDEGGLYEQYF
TRBJ2-3	-	TRBV10-3	TRBD2	TGTGCCGCTTCCCGGGAGGTAGGCACAGATACGCAGTATTTT	CAASREVGTDTQYF
TRBJ2-2	-	TRBV23-1	-	TGCGCCAGCAGTCAAAATGGAAAGGGGGTTTATAGGTTGAACACCGGGGAGCTGTTTTTT	CASSQNGKGVYRLNTGELFF
TRBJ1-2	-	TRBV6-1	-	TGTGCCAGCAGTGAGTCCCAGACCAAGGCCTATGGCTACACCTTC	CASSESQTKAYGYTF
TRBJ1-2	-	TRBV6-5	-	TGTGCCAGCAGTTATCGGCTCGAAGGTGGCTACACCTTC	CASSYRLEGGYTF
TRBJ2-1	-	TRBV9	-	TGTGCCAGCAGCGTAGATGGTGCGGGTACCTACAATGAGCAGTTCTTC	CASSVDGAGTYNEQFF
TRBJ2-7	-	TRBV7-2	TRBD1	TGTGCCAGCAGCTTGGGGGGACAGGGGTCGTACGAGCAGTACTTC	CASSLGGQGSYEQYF
TRBJ1-2	-	TRBV9	-	TGTGCCAGCAGCGCCGGCCGGGCCGCTCCTTGGGGCTACACCTTC	CASSAGRAAPWGYTF
TRBJ2-5	-	TRBV10-3	TRBD1	TGTGCCATCAAAAGGGACAGTTCAGAGACCCAGTACTTC	CAIKRDSSETQYF
TRBJ2-5	-	TRBV14	-	TGTGCCAGCAGCCAAGGGTCAGCGGGCGTTGGGGAGACCCAGTACTTC	CASSQGSAGVGETQYF
TRBJ1-5	-	TRBV6-5	-	TGTGCCAGCAGCCCCCGGGCCCTTACGGGACAGCCCCAGCATTTT	CASSPRALTGQPQHF
TRBJ1-5	-	TRBV28	-	TGTGCCAGCAGTTTAAGGGTAAATCAGCCCCAGCATTTT	CASSLRVNQPQHF
TRBJ2-2	once	TRBV5-1	TRBD2	TGCGCCAGCAGCTTAAAGCCCGCTACTAGCGGGGCAACGAACACCGGGGAGCTGTTTTTT	CASSLKPATSGATNTGELFF
TRBJ2-2	-	TRBV9	-	TGTGCCAGCAGCGTCTCCACTGGGTCCTACACCGGGGAGCTGTTTTTT	CASSVSTGSYTGELFF
TRBJ2-1	once	TRBV6-5	-	TGTGCCACCACCCGGCGGGAAAACAATGAGCAGTTCTTC	CATTRRENNEQFF
TRBJ1-1	-	TRBV28	-	TGTGCCAGCAGGGGGACACCGGGCACTGAAGCTTTCTTT	CASRGTPGTEAFF
TRBJ1-1	-	TRBV18	TRBD1	TGTGCCAGCTCACCCCCCGCGGACAGGGGGGAAGCTTTCTTT	CASSPPADRGEAFF
TRBJ2-5	-	TRBV6-5	TRBD2	TGTGCCAGCAGTCGGTGGACTAGCGGGGAGGAGACCCAGTACTTC	CASSRWTSGEETQYF
TRBJ2-7	-	TRBV7-9	-	TGTGCCAGCAGCTTAGGTACCGGGGCCTACGAGCAGTACTTC	CASSLGTGAYEQYF
TRBJ2-7	-	TRBV29-1	TRBD2	TGCAGCGCCATAGCGGGAGGGCTTGTAGAGCAGTACTTC	CSAIAGGLVEQYF
TRBJ1-1	-	TRBV7-8	-	TGTGCCAGCAGCTCTTGGGCGAACACTGAAGCTTTCTTT	CASSSWANTEAFF
TRBJ1-1	-	TRBV5-6	-	TGTGCCAGCAGCTTGGTTGAAAGGGACACTGAAGCTTTCTTT	CASSLVERDTEAFF
TRBJ2-3	once	TRBV18	-	TGTGCCAGCTCACCAGGAGAGGGGATCACAGATACGCAGTATTTT	CASSPGEGITDTQYF
TRBJ2-4	-	TRBV6-5	TRBD2	TGTGCCAGCAGTTCTCCGGGAGGGCCAGACATTCAGTACTTC	CASSSPGGPDIQYF